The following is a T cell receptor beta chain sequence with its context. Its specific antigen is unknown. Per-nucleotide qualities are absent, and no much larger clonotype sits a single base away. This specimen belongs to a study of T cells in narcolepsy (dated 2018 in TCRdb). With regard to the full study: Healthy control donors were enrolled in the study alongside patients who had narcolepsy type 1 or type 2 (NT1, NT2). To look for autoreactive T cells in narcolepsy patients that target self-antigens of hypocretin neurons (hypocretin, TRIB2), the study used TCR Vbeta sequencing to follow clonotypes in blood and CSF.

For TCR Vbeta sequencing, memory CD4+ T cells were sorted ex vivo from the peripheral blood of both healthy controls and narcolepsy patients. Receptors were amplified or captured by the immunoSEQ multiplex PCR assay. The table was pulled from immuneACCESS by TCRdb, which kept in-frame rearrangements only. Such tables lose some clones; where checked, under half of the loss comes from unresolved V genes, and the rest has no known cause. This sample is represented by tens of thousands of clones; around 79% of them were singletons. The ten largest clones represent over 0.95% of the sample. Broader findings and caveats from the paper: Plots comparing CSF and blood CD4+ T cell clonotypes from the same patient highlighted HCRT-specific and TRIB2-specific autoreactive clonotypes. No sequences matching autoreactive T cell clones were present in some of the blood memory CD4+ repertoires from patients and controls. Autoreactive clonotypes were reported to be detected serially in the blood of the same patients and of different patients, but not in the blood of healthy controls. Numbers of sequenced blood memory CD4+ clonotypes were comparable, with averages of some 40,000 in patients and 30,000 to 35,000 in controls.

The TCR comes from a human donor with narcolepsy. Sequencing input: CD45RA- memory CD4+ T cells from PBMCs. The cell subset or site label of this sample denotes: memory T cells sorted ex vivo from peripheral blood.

The sequenced DNA: TGTGCCAGCAGCCAACGGGGGGGCCGATTTCCCGAGCAGTACTTC. The translation is CASSQRGGRFPEQYF. The V and J genes are TRBV7-2 and TRBJ2-5; 8 central nucleotides agree with TRBD2. The DNA end favors TRBJ2-7, so the J call may be wrong. The CDR3 runs 15 residues from the cysteine to the phenylalanine. Of all the DNA, just the CDR3 is kept, 45 bases in frame from base 1. The germline V gene yields SGHTA for CDR1 and FQGNSA for CDR2.